This T cell receptor beta chain was sequenced in a study of T-cell memory formation after mild COVID-19. Overall study: Clustering of TCRs was largely donor specific. General study points: Several responding clones turned up in pre-infection memory, indicating that cross-reactive memory may have taken part.

TCRdb ran MiXCR on the 5' RACE reads and lists one entry per CDR3 protein. The sample has 250,000 to 400,000 distinct CDR3 sequences, over 11% seen once; the top ten hold 20% to 25%. Details on this clonotype: Its matching antigen is unknown.

Per the germline V gene, CDR1 is SGHDN and CDR2 is FVKESK. This CDR3 has 13 amino acids. V lost 1 base, J lost 7 bases, and 10 bases lay in between. The specimen sequenced was PBMCs or a T cell subset sorted from them (not recorded which). The chain carries TRBV14 and TRBJ1-2, with D uncertain. The sequence was collected from a man between 18 and 35 years old who had mild COVID-19 (a few samples of this study predate the infection). Cell type and time point are not known. The CDR3 DNA reads as TGTGCCAGCAGCCAAGTCTGGAGGTCTGGCTACACCTTC. Its translation: CASSQVWRSGYTF.